The 32 T cell receptor beta chains reported below all come from one sample, sequenced in a study of T cell repertoires in cytomegalovirus infection. One entry per CDR3 protein, called by TCRdb with MiXCR from the reads. The sample lists a few hundred thousand distinct CDR3 sequences, 17% occurring once. Sequences were obtained from PBMCs. The source is a human donor in good health (CMV status not recorded). Some clones in this sample may be carry-over from other donors' samples.

The chain uses TRBV4-2 and TRBJ1-1, with 10 bases that match TRBD1. The germline V gene has CDR1 LGHNA and CDR2 YNFKEQ. The V gene end was trimmed by 6 bases and the J gene end by 3 bases; junction bases not matched to a gene: 10. The CDR3 length is 16 residues. The CDR3 region is CASRPGQGPADTEAFF. In DNA form, the CDR3 reads TGTGCCAGCAGGCCGGGACAGGGGCCGGCGGACACTGAAGCTTTCTTT.

Regarding this clonotype: Given a much more abundant clone one base away, this may be a read error. The gene calls are TRBV7-3 and TRBJ2-3; D is perhaps TRBD1 or TRBD2 (6 bases each). The CDR3 extends over 15 amino acids. Per germline, CDR1 SGHTA and CDR2 FQGTGA. Trimming left V 4 bases short and J 1 base short, with 12 bases between. The CDR3 region has the DNA TGTGCCAGCAGCTACGGGGGCCCTCGCACAGATACGCAGTATTTT. It translates to CASSYGGPRTDTQYF.

This clonotype appeared many times. The chain combines TRBV28 with TRBJ2-1; 9 bases line up with TRBD1. With V trimmed by 2 bases and J by 9 bases, 8 bases remained unmatched. The germline V gene encodes CDR1 MDHEN and CDR2 SYDVKM. The CDR3 spans 15 residues. The CDR3 is CASSLSPPTGGEQFF. The CDR3 bases are TGTGCCAGCAGTTTAAGCCCCCCGACAGGGGGTGAGCAGTTCTTC.

The chain carries TRBV6-5 and TRBJ1-5; D is possibly TRBD1 (5 bases). Germline CDR1 is MNHEY and CDR2 is SVGAGI. Deletions cut 8 bases from V and 6 bases from J, with 17 bases between. This CDR3 has 14 residues. CDR3 coding DNA: TGTGCCAGCCGCCTTCGGGGGTCGGGTCAGCCCCAGCATTTT. This encodes CASRLRGSGQPQHF.

This clonotype has a count of ten or more. The chain carries TRBV12-3 or TRBV12-4 and TRBJ1-2; 9 bases agree with TRBD1. The CDR3 is 14 amino acids. V was clipped by 2 bases and J by 7 bases; unmatched bases: 5. The CDR3 DNA is TGTGCCAGCAGTTTATCGGGGACAGGGCTTGGCTACACCTTC. Translated, it gives CASSLSGTGLGYTF.

This clonotype has at least ten counts. The CDR3 DNA sequence: TGTGCCAGCAGCTTGGAGGTTCGGACCGCTACCTACGAGCAGTACTTC. Protein product: CASSLEVRTATYEQYF. The gene calls are TRBV5-4 and TRBJ2-7, with D hard to call. V lost 0 bases to trimming and J lost 2 bases, with 15 bases between them. Germline-derived CDR1 and CDR2 are SGHNT and YYREEE (reference sequence). There are 16 residues in the CDR3.

This clonotype has a handful of counts. At one end the junction does not follow the germline gene, possibly because of a read error. The V and J genes are TRBV2 and TRBJ2-3; no definite D call. There are 14 residues in the CDR3. The V gene's germline CDR1 is SNHLY and CDR2 FYNNEI. In DNA form, the CDR3 reads TGTGCCAGCAGCGAAGTCATAGCTCAAGATACGCAGTATTTT. Protein sequence: CASSEVIAQDTQYF.

The chain uses TRBV7-9 and TRBJ2-3; D perhaps matches TRBD2 (7 bases). Germline assignment: CDR1 SEHNR and CDR2 FQNEAQ (reference sequence). This CDR3 comprises 15 residues. The ends were cut back, 6 bases at V and 0 bases at J, with 13 bases in the middle. The DNA for the CDR3 is TGTGCCAGCAGGGGGGAGGGGGGGAGCACAGATACGCAGTATTTT. It translates to CASRGEGGSTDTQYF.

The rearrangement links TRBV7-4 to TRBJ2-3, with 10 bases lining up with TRBD1. Germline assignment: CDR1 SGHVT and CDR2 SQSDAQ. The CDR3 runs 16 residues. Losses at the gene ends were 5 bases for V and 3 bases for J; bases not matched to a gene: 8. Written as DNA, the CDR3 is TGTGCCAGCAGCGCCGACAGGGGGCCAGAGACAGATACGCAGTATTTT. Translating gives CASSADRGPETDTQYF.

Note on this clonotype: A read error may account for a junction end that differs from germline. The rearrangement uses TRBV7-9 and TRBJ1-1, with TRBD1 matching 8 bases. CDR1 and CDR2 (germline): SEHNR, FQNEAQ (reference sequence). This CDR3 has 12 amino acids. The CDR3: CASSSGDRPFLF. For the CDR3, the DNA is TGTGCCAGCAGCTCCGGGGACAGGCCTTTCCTCTTT.

V and J are TRBV28 and TRBJ1-5, with D unclear. V gave up 0 bases and J gave up 0 bases, with 9 bases separating them. The CDR3 has 16 residues. Germline-derived CDR1 and CDR2 are MDHEN and SYDVKM. CDR3 nucleotide sequence: TGTGCCAGCAGTTTATGGAACAACCTTAGCAATCAGCCCCAGCATTTT. Its translation is CASSLWNNLSNQPQHF. Complete variable domain (other parts from reference TRBV28 and TRBJ1-5): DVKVTQSSRYLVKRTGEKVFLECVQDMDHENMFWYRQDPGLGLRLIYFSYDVKMKEKGDIPEGYSVSREKKERFSLILESASTNQTSMYLCASSLWNNLSNQPQHFGDGTRLSIL.

This clonotype came up a few times. The chain links TRBV12-3 or TRBV12-4 to TRBJ1-6; the match to TRBD1 covers 7 bases. The CDR3 has 14 residues. With V trimmed by 6 bases and J by 6 bases, 5 bases remained unmatched. The CDR3 loop reads CASSPSGGNSPLHF. The CDR3 DNA sequence: TGTGCCAGCAGCCCATCAGGGGGTAATTCACCCCTCCACTTT.

This clonotype was counted at least ten times. The rearrangement uses TRBV7-2 and TRBJ2-5; D gene unclear. V lost 5 bases, J lost 4 bases, and 11 bases lay in between. The CDR3 is 13 amino acids. Per the germline V gene, CDR1 is SGHTA and CDR2 is FQGNSA. CDR3 nucleotides: TGTGCCAGCAGCCACGACCGAAGAGAGACCCAGTACTTC. Its protein is CASSHDRRETQYF. The variable domain in full, with the rest retrieved from reference TRBV7-2 and TRBJ2-5, is GAGVSQSPSNKVTEKGKDVELRCDPISGHTALYWYRQSLGQGLEFLIYFQGNSAPDKSGLPSDRFSAERTGGSVSTLTIQRTQQEDSAVYLCASSHDRRETQYFGPGTRLLVL.

The V and J genes are TRBV5-1 and TRBJ2-5; 7 bases fit TRBD1. CDR1 is SGHRS, CDR2 YFSETQ, per germline. This CDR3 contains 17 residues. Losses at the gene ends were 0 bases for V and 5 bases for J; bases not matched to a gene: 13. The CDR3 coding sequence is TGCGCCAGCAGCTTGGCCCCCCCCGGGGCAGGGGGTGAGACCCAGTACTTC. It translates to CASSLAPPGAGGETQYF.

The J gene is TRBJ2-3, the V gene TRBV20-1, with 13 bases lining up with TRBD2. The CDR3 runs 16 residues. The trim removed 5 bases at V and 0 bases at J, leaving 5 bases unmatched. The germline V gene encodes CDR1 DFQATT and CDR2 SNEGSKA (reference sequence). In nucleotides, the CDR3 is TGCAGTGCTTGGGGGGGACTAGCGGGGAGCACAGATACGCAGTATTTT. It encodes CSAWGGLAGSTDTQYF.

Concerning this clonotype: This could be a read error, since a much larger clone is one nucleotide away. This chain links TRBV7-9 with TRBJ1-4, with 8 bases lining up with TRBD1. CDR3 length: 14 amino acids. The germline gives CDR1 SEHNR, CDR2 FQNEAQ (reference sequence). The trim removed 5 bases at V and 7 bases at J, leaving 6 bases unmatched. CDR3 coding DNA: TGTGCCAGCAGCCCCGGACAGGGTAGTGAAAAACTGTTTTTT. It codes for CASSPGQGSEKLFF.

V and J are TRBV6-4 and TRBJ2-1; D is ambiguous. Per germline, CDR1 MRHNA and CDR2 SNTAGT. There are 16 residues in the CDR3. Trimming cost V 5 bases and J 0 bases, with 14 bases left between them. The DNA for the CDR3 is TGTGCCAGCAGTCCGACTTCGGCAGGCTCCTACAATGAGCAGTTCTTC. Its protein product is CASSPTSAGSYNEQFF.

This clonotype occurred many times. This chain's CDR3 is CASSLSYGMGYTF. The CDR3 DNA reads as TGTGCCAGCAGTCTCAGCTACGGGATGGGCTACACCTTC. The V and J genes are TRBV28 and TRBJ1-2; no reliable D call. V lost 5 bases to trimming and J lost 8 bases, with 15 bases between them. The CDR3 is 13 residues long. Germline V gives CDR1 MDHEN, CDR2 SYDVKM.

The table lists this clonotype with many counts. This chain links TRBV7-2 with TRBJ2-4, with TRBD2 matching over 8 bases. Germline loops: CDR1 SGHTA, CDR2 FQGNSA. With V trimmed by 0 bases and J by 0 bases, 10 bases remained unmatched. There are 19 residues in the CDR3. The CDR3 DNA reads as TGTGCCAGCAGCTTAGCCCCCACTCGTAGCGGGGTAGCCAAAAACATTCAGTACTTC. This translates into CASSLAPTRSGVAKNIQYF.

The genes are TRBV12-3 or TRBV12-4 and TRBJ2-3; 10 bases align to TRBD1. The CDR3 is made up of 18 amino acids. Trimming at V came to 0 bases and at J to 1 base, leaving 7 bases not matched to a gene. The CDR3 DNA sequence: TGTGCCAGCAGTTTAGCGCCTCGCGGGACAGGGGGCACAGATACGCAGTATTTT. Translating gives CASSLAPRGTGGTDTQYF.

The rearrangement links TRBV2 to TRBJ2-5; D uncertain. V lost 7 bases and J 2 bases, leaving 5 bases between the germline ends. The CDR3 totals 11 residues. CDR1 and CDR2 from the germline V gene are SNHLY and FYNNEI. This CDR3 is CASKGQETQYF. Written as DNA, the CDR3 is TGTGCCAGCAAGGGACAAGAGACCCAGTACTTC.

The rearrangement joins TRBV29-1 to TRBJ1-1; 8 positions agree with TRBD1. V lost 6 bases to trimming and J lost 0 bases; unmatched junction nucleotides: 3. Germline V gives CDR1 SQVTM, CDR2 ANQGSEA. This CDR3 comprises 13 residues. CDR3 nucleotide sequence: TGCAGCGTCCGACAGGGGTTGAACACTGAAGCTTTCTTT. The encoded protein is CSVRQGLNTEAFF.

Ten or more counts support this clonotype. The chain recombines TRBV12-3 or TRBV12-4 with TRBJ2-3; D might be TRBD2 (5 bases). The CDR3 runs 14 residues. The ends were cut back, 3 bases at V and 1 base at J, with 8 bases in the middle. CDR3 sequence (DNA): TGTGCCAGCAGTTTTGGGCGGGGCACAGATACGCAGTATTTT. Translated, it gives CASSFGRGTDTQYF.

V and J are TRBV5-1 and TRBJ2-3; possible D gene TRBD1, 6 bases. Trimming removed 7 bases at V and 4 bases at J, with 16 bases between. The germline V gene encodes CDR1 SGHRS and CDR2 YFSETQ. This CDR3 contains 14 residues. The CDR3 bases are TGCGCCAGCCTATTCCAGGGGCCCCCAGATACGCAGTATTTT. Protein sequence: CASLFQGPPDTQYF. Looking up the rest from reference TRBV5-1 and TRBJ2-3 gives the full variable domain: KAGVTQTPRYLIKTRGQQVTLSCSPISGHRSVSWYQQTPGQGLQFLFEYFSETQRNKGNFPGRFSGRQFSNSRSEMNVSTLELGDSALYLCASLFQGPPDTQYFGPGTRLTVL.

Note on this clonotype: Given a much more abundant clone one base away, this may be a read error. The chain combines TRBV6-5 with TRBJ1-3; the match to TRBD1 covers 7 bases. Germline loops: CDR1 MNHEY, CDR2 SVGAGI. Trimming at V came to 0 bases and at J to 0 bases, leaving 8 bases not matched to a gene. The CDR3 spans 18 residues. CDR3 in DNA: TGTGCCAGCAGTTACTCCCGGGACAGTTTACACTCTGGAAACACCATATATTTT. Protein sequence: CASSYSRDSLHSGNTIYF.

This clonotype was seen a few times. This sequence joins TRBV28 and TRBJ1-2; D unclear. Germline V lookup: CDR1 MDHEN, CDR2 SYDVKM. The germline V and J ends were trimmed by 6 bases and 9 bases, with 8 bases remaining between them. The CDR3 contains 10 residues. CDR3 nucleotides: TGTGCCAGCAGGGGCACACGCTACACCTTC. It translates to CASRGTRYTF.

This clonotype was detected many times. V and J are TRBV7-2 and TRBJ2-7; 9 bases line up with TRBD1. Germline values: CDR1 SGHTA, CDR2 FQGNSA. CDR3 size: 16 residues. The junction had 6 bases not matched to a gene; V was cut back by 1 base and J by 2 bases. The CDR3 DNA sequence: TGTGCCAGCAGCTTAGAGGGAGGGACAGGGCCCTACGAGCAGTACTTC. It codes for CASSLEGGTGPYEQYF.

The chain couples TRBV7-8 to TRBJ1-1; D perhaps matches TRBD1 (5 bases). From germline, CDR1 is SGHVS and CDR2 FQNEAQ. The ends were cut back, 3 bases at V and 7 bases at J, with 15 bases in the middle. The CDR3 sequence is 14 residues long. CDR3 coding DNA: TGTGCCAGCAGCTTGCGGGGGGTATTGATTGAAGCTTTCTTT. This gives the protein CASSLRGVLIEAFF.

This clonotype came up a few times. The chain combines TRBV7-2 with TRBJ2-5; the D is unclear. CDR3 length equals 14 residues. Germline V gene lookup returns CDR1 SGHTA and CDR2 FQGNSA. The germline V and J ends were trimmed by 5 bases and 2 bases, with 12 bases remaining between them. Here the CDR3 reads CASSIRRGQETQYF. The CDR3 DNA reads as TGTGCCAGCAGCATAAGAAGAGGACAAGAGACCCAGTACTTC.

At least ten counts were recorded for this clonotype. The chain recombines TRBV7-2 with TRBJ1-3; 10 bases align to TRBD1. Per germline, CDR1 SGHTA and CDR2 FQGNSA. V shed 5 bases, J shed 4 bases, and the junction held 5 bases outside the gene matches. There are 15 residues in the CDR3. This CDR3 is CASSAGQGNGNTIYF. The CDR3 DNA follows: TGTGCCAGCAGCGCGGGACAGGGGAACGGAAACACCATATATTTT.

The chain employs TRBV6-5 and TRBJ2-7; D possibly corresponds to TRBD1 (6 bases). CDR1 is MNHEY and CDR2 is SVGAGI in the germline V gene. The CDR3 is 14 amino acids. Deletions cut 3 bases from V and 2 bases from J, with 11 bases between. The CDR3 sequence is CASSYGTNTYEQYF. The CDR3 coding sequence is TGTGCCAGCAGTTATGGGACAAATACCTACGAGCAGTACTTC.

The chain recombines TRBV12-3 or TRBV12-4 with TRBJ1-2, with D hard to call. The CDR3 spans 11 residues. Trimming removed 1 base from V and 7 bases from J, with 4 bases in between. The CDR3 loop reads CASSLVGGYTF. For the CDR3, the DNA is TGTGCCAGCAGTTTAGTTGGTGGCTACACCTTC.